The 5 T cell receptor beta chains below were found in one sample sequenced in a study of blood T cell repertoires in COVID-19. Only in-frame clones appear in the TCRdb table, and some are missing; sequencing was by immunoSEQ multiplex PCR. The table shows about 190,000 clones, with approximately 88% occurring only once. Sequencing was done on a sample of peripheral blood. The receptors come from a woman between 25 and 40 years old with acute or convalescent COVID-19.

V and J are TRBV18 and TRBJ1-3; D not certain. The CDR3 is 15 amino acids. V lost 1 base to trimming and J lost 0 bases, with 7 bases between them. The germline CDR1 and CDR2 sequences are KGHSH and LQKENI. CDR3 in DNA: TGTGCCAGCTCACCACAACAGAGCTCTGGAAACACCATATATTTT. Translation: CASSPQQSSGNTIYF. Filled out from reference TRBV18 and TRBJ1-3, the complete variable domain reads NAGVMQNPRHLVRRRGQEARLRCSPMKGHSHVYWYRQLPEEGLKFMVYLQKENIIDESGMPKERFSAEFPKEGPSILRIQQVVRGDSAAYFCASSPQQSSGNTIYFGEGSWLTVV.

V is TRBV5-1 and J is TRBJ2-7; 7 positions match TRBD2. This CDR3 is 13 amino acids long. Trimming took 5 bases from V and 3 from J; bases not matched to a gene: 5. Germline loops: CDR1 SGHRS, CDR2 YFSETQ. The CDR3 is CASRRENNYEQYF. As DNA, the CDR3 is TGCGCCAGCAGGCGGGAGAATAACTACGAGCAGTACTTC.

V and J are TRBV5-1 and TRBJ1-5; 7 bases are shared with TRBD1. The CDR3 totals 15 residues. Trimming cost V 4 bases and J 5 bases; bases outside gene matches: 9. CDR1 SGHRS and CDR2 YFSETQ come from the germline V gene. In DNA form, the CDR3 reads TGCGCCAGCAGCCTCACAGGGGACCTATATCAGCCCCAGCATTTT. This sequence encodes CASSLTGDLYQPQHF.

The CDR3 DNA follows: TGTGCCATCAGCCCTAGACAGGGGGCTTCCTACGAGCAGTACTTC. This sequence encodes CAISPRQGASYEQYF. The chain employs TRBV10-3 and TRBJ2-7; 10 positions match TRBD1. After removal of 6 bases from V and 1 base from J, the junction contained 6 bases not matched to a gene. The CDR3 loop spans 15 amino acids. Germline V lookup: CDR1 ENHRY, CDR2 SYGVKD.

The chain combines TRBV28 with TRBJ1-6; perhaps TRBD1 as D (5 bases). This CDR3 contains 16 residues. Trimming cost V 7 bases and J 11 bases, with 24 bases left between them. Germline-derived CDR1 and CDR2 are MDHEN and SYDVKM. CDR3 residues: CASKQDKSGSWTPLHF. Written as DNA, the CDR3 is TGTGCCAGCAAACAAGACAAGTCAGGGTCTTGGACACCCCTCCACTTT.